This T cell receptor beta chain was identified in a study of cytomegalovirus exposure and HLA in healthy donors. This CDR3 region has 14 residues. Trimming removed 2 bases from V and 4 bases from J, with 12 bases in between. In germline, CDR1 is GTSNPN, CDR2 SVGIG (reference sequence). This PCR relied on a set of 60 Vbeta primers and 13 Jbeta primers. Method: immunoSEQ multiplex PCR; TCRdb's copy keeps in-frame clones and lacks some. Among 200,000 or so clones listed, about 88% were seen once. V usage is TRBV30 and J usage is TRBJ2-1; possibly TRBD1 for D (6 bases). The clonotype was recovered from a girl under three years old in good health and CMV-seronegative. The sample consisted of PBMCs. DNA for the CDR3: TGTGCCTGGAGTCGAGGACAGAAATACAATGAGCAGTTCTTC. Encoded protein: CAWSRGQKYNEQFF.